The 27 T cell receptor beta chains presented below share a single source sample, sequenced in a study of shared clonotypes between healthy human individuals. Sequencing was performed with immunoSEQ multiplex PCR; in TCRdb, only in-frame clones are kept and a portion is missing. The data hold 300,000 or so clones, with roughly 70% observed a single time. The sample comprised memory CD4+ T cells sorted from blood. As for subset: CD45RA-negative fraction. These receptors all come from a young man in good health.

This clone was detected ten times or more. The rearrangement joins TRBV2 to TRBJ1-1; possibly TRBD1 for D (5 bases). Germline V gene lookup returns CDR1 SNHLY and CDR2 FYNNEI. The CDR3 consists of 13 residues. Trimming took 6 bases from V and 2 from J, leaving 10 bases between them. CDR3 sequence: CASRRQINTEAFF. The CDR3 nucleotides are TGTGCCAGCAGAAGACAGATTAACACTGAAGCTTTCTTT.

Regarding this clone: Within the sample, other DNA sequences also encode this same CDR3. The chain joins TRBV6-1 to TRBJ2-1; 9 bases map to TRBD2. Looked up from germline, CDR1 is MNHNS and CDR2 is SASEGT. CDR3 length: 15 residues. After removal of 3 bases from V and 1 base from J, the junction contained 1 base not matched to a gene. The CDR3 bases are TGTGCCAGCAGTGAGACTAGCGGATCCTACAATGAGCAGTTCTTC. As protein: CASSETSGSYNEQFF.

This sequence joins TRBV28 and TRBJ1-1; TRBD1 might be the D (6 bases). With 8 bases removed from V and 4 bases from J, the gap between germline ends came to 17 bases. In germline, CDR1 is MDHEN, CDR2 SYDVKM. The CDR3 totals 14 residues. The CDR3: CASWGGGRSTEAFF. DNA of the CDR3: TGTGCCAGCTGGGGGGGCGGTCGTAGCACTGAAGCTTTCTTT.

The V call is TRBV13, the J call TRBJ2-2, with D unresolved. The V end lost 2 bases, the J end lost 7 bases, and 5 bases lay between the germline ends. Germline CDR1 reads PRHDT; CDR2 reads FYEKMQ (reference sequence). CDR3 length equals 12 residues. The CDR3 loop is CASSLNLGELFF. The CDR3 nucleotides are TGTGCCAGCAGCTTAAACCTCGGGGAGCTGTTTTTT.

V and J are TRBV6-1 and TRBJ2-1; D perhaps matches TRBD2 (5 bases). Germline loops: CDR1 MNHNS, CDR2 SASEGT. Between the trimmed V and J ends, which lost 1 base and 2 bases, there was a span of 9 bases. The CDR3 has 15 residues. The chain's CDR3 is CASSEEGRTYNEQFF. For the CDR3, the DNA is TGTGCCAGCAGTGAAGAAGGGAGAACCTACAATGAGCAGTTCTTC.

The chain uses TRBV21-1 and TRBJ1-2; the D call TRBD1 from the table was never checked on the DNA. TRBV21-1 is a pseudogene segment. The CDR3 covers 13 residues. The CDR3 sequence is CASRNRGHYGYTF. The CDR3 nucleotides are TGTGCCAGCAGAAACAGGGGCCACTATGGCTACACCTTC.

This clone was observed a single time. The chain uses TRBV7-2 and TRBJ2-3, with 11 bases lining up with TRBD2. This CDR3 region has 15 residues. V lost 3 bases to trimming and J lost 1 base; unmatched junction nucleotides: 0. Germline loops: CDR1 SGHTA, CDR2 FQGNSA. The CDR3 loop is CASSLGLAGTDTQYF. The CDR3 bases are TGTGCCAGCAGCTTGGGACTAGCGGGCACAGATACGCAGTATTTT. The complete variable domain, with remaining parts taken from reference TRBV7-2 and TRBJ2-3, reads GAGVSQSPSNKVTEKGKDVELRCDPISGHTALYWYRQSLGQGLEFLIYFQGNSAPDKSGLPSDRFSAERTGGSVSTLTIQRTQQEDSAVYLCASSLGLAGTDTQYFGPGTRLTVL.

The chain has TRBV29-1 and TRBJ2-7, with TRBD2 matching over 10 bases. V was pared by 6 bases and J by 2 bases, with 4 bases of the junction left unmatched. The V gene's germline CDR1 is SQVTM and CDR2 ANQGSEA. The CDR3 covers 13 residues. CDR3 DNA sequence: TGCAGCGTAGTAGCGGGAGGTCCCTACGAGCAGTACTTC. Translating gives CSVVAGGPYEQYF.

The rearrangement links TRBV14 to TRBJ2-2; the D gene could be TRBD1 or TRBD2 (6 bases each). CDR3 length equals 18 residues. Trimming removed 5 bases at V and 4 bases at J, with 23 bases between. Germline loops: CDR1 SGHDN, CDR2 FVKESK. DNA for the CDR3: TGTGCCAGCAGCACACGCGAGGGACATACGGAGGGCACCGGGGAGCTGTTTTTT. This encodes CASSTREGHTEGTGELFF.

The CDR3 sequence: CASSSYPGQGARSYNEQFF. For the CDR3, the DNA is TGTGCCAGCAGTTCATACCCGGGACAGGGGGCGAGATCCTACAATGAGCAGTTCTTC. V and J are TRBV28 and TRBJ2-1; TRBD1 matches at 12 bases. The CDR3 length is 19 residues. Germline assignment: CDR1 MDHEN and CDR2 SYDVKM. V lost 4 bases and J lost 1; bases outside the gene matches: 11. The complete variable domain, with remaining parts taken from reference TRBV28 and TRBJ2-1, reads DVKVTQSSRYLVKRTGEKVFLECVQDMDHENMFWYRQDPGLGLRLIYFSYDVKMKEKGDIPEGYSVSREKKERFSLILESASTNQTSMYLCASSSYPGQGARSYNEQFFGPGTRLTVL.

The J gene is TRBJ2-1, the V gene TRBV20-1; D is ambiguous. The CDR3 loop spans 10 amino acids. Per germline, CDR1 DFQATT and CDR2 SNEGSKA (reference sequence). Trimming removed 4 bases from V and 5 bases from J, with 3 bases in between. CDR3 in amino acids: CSAKDNEQFF. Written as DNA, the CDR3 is TGCAGTGCTAAGGACAATGAGCAGTTCTTC.

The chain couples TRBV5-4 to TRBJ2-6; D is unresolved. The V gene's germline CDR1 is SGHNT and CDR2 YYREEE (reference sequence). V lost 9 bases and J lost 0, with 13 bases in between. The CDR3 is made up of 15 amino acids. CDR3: CATHSAASGANVLTF. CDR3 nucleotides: TGTGCCACACATTCAGCCGCCTCTGGGGCCAACGTCCTGACTTTC.

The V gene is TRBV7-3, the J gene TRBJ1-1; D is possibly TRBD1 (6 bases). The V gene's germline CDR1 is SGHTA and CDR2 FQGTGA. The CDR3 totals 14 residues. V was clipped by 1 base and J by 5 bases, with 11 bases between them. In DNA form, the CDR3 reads TGTGCCAGCAGCTTAAAAGGGGGTGGAACTGAAGCTTTCTTT. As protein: CASSLKGGGTEAFF. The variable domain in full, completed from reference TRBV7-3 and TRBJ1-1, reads GAGVSQTPSNKVTEKGKYVELRCDPISGHTALYWYRQSLGQGPEFLIYFQGTGAADDSGLPNDRFFAVRPEGSVSTLKIQRTERGDSAVYLCASSLKGGGTEAFFGQGTRLTVV.

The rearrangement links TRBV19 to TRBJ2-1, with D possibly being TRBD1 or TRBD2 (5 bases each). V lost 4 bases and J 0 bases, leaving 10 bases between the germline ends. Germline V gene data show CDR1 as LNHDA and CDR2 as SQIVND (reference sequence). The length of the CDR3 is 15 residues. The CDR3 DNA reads TGTGCCAGTAGTAAAGGGACCTTCTCCTACAATGAGCAGTTCTTC. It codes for CASSKGTFSYNEQFF. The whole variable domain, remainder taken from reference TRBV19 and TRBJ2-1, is DGGITQSPKYLFRKEGQNVTLSCEQNLNHDAMYWYRQDPGQGLRLIYYSQIVNDFQKGDIAEGYSVSREKKESFPLTVTSAQKNPTAFYLCASSKGTFSYNEQFFGPGTRLTVL.

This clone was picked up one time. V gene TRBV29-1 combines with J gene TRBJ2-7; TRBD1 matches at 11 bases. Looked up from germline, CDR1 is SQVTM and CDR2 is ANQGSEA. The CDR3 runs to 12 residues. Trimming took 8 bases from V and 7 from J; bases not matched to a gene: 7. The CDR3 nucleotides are TGCAGCTACGGACAGGGGGCGTCGGAGCAGTACTTC. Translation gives CSYGQGASEQYF.

In DNA, the CDR3 is TGTGCCAGTAGTATGAGGTCTAGCGGCCACAATGAGCAGTTCTTC. Translating it yields CASSMRSSGHNEQFF. V usage is TRBV19 and J usage is TRBJ2-1; 7 bases map to TRBD2. V lost 3 bases to trimming and J lost 5 bases; unmatched junction nucleotides: 7. The CDR3 runs to 15 residues. In germline, CDR1 is LNHDA, CDR2 SQIVND (reference sequence). Drawing the rest from reference TRBV19 and TRBJ2-1, the complete variable domain is DGGITQSPKYLFRKEGQNVTLSCEQNLNHDAMYWYRQDPGQGLRLIYYSQIVNDFQKGDIAEGYSVSREKKESFPLTVTSAQKNPTAFYLCASSMRSSGHNEQFFGPGTRLTVL.

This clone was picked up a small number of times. CDR3 DNA sequence: TGTGCCAGCAGCCAGCCGCGATCTGGCACAATGAACACTGAAGCTTTCTTT. This gives the protein CASSQPRSGTMNTEAFF. The rearrangement uses TRBV4-2 and TRBJ1-1; D is uncertain. There are 17 residues in the CDR3. V dropped 3 bases and J dropped 0 bases, with 17 bases sitting between them. Germline CDR1 reads LGHNA; CDR2 reads YNFKEQ.

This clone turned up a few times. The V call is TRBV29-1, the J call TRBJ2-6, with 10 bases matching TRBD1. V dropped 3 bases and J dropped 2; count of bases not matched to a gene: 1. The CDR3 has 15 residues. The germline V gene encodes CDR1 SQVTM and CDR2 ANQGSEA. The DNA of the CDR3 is TGCAGCGTTGACGGGACAGGGGCTGGGGCCAACGTCCTGACTTTC. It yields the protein CSVDGTGAGANVLTF.

CDR3 region: CASSLHTTSGRGEQFF. The CDR3 coding sequence is TGCGCCAGCAGCTTGCACACGACTAGCGGGAGAGGCGAGCAGTTCTTC. The V gene is TRBV5-1, the J gene TRBJ2-1; 12 bases align to TRBD2. The CDR3 is made up of 16 amino acids. The V segment lost 1 base and the J segment 10 bases; nucleotides outside the gene matches: 9. Germline V gene lookup returns CDR1 SGHRS and CDR2 YFSETQ. The whole variable domain, filled in from reference TRBV5-1 and TRBJ2-1, reads KAGVTQTPRYLIKTRGQQVTLSCSPISGHRSVSWYQQTPGQGLQFLFEYFSETQRNKGNFPGRFSGRQFSNSRSEMNVSTLELGDSALYLCASSLHTTSGRGEQFFGPGTRLTVL.

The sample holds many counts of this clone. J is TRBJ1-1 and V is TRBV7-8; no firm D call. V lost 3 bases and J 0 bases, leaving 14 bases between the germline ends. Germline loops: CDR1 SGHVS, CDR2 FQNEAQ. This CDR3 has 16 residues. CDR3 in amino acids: CASSFRRTAMNTEAFF. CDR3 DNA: TGTGCCAGCAGCTTTCGGAGGACGGCCATGAACACTGAAGCTTTCTTT. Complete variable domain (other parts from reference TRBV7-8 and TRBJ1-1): GAGVSQSPRYKVAKRGQDVALRCDPISGHVSLFWYQQALGQGPEFLTYFQNEAQLDKSGLPSDRFFAERPEGSVSTLKIQRTQQEDSAVYLCASSFRRTAMNTEAFFGQGTRLTVV.

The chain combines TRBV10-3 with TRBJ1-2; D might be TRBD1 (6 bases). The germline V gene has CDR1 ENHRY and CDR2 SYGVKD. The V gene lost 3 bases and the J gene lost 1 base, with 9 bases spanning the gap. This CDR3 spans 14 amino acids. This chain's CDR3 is CAISDPGDNYGYTF. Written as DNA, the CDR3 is TGTGCCATCAGTGATCCAGGGGATAACTATGGCTACACCTTC.

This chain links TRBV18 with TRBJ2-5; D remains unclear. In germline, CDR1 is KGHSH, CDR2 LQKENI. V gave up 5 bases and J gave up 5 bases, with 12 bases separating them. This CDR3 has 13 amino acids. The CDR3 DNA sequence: TGTGCCAGCTCATCCGAGATTAGGGAGACCCAGTACTTC. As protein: CASSSEIRETQYF.

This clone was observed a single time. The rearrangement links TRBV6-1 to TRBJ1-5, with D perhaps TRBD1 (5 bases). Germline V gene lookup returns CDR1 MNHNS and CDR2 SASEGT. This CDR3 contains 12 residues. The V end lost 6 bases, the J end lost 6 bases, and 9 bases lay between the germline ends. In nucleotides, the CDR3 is TGTGCCAGCAGCTCAGGGTTTCAGCCCCAGCATTTT. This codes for CASSSGFQPQHF.

This chain's CDR3 is CASTQIGMGTSYNEQFF. The CDR3 nucleotides read TGTGCCAGCACCCAAATCGGGATGGGGACTAGTTACAATGAGCAGTTCTTC. The chain combines TRBV2 with TRBJ2-1; 8 bases are shared with TRBD2. CDR1 is SNHLY and CDR2 is FYNNEI in the germline V gene. Losses at the gene ends were 7 bases for V and 4 bases for J; bases not matched to a gene: 15. The CDR3 loop spans 17 amino acids.

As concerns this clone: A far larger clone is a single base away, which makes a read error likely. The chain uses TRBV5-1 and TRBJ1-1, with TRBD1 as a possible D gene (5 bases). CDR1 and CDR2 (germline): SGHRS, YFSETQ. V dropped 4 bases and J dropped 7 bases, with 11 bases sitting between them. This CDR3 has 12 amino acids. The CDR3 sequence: CASSVGGGEAFF. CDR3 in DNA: TGCGCCAGCAGCGTGGGCGGGGGTGAAGCTTTCTTT. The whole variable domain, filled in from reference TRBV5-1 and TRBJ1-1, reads KAGVTQTPRYLIKTRGQQVTLSCSPISGHRSVSWYQQTPGQGLQFLFEYFSETQRNKGNFPGRFSGRQFSNSRSEMNVSTLELGDSALYLCASSVGGGEAFFGQGTRLTVV.

CDR3 sequence: CASERQLAPHNEQFF. The CDR3 DNA reads TGTGCCAGCGAGAGGCAACTAGCGCCCCACAATGAGCAGTTCTTC. The chain uses TRBV2 and TRBJ2-1; 7 bases match TRBD2. With V trimmed by 8 bases and J by 5 bases, 12 bases remained unmatched. CDR1 and CDR2 (germline): SNHLY, FYNNEI. CDR3 size: 15 residues.

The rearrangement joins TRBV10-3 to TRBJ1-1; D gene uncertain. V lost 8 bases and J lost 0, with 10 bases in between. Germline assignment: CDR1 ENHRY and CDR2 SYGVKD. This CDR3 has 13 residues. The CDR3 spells CAILGSLNTEAFF. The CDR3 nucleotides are TGTGCCATCTTGGGGTCACTGAACACTGAAGCTTTCTTT.